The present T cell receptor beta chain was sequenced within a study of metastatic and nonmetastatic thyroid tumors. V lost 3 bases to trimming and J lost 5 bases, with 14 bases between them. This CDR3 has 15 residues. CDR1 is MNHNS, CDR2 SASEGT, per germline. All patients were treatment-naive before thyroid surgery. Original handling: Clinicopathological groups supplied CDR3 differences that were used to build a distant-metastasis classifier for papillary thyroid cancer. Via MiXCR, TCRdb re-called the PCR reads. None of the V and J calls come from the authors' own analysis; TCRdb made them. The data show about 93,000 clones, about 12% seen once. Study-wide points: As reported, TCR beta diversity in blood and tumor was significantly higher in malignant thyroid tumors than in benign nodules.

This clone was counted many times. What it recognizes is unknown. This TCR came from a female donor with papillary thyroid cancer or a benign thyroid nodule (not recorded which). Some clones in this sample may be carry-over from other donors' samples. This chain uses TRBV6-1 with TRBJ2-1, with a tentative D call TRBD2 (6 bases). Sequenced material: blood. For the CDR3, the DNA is TGTGCCAGCAGTGACGGGGGAGACGTCAACAATGAGCAGTTCTTC. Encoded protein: CASSDGGDVNNEQFF.